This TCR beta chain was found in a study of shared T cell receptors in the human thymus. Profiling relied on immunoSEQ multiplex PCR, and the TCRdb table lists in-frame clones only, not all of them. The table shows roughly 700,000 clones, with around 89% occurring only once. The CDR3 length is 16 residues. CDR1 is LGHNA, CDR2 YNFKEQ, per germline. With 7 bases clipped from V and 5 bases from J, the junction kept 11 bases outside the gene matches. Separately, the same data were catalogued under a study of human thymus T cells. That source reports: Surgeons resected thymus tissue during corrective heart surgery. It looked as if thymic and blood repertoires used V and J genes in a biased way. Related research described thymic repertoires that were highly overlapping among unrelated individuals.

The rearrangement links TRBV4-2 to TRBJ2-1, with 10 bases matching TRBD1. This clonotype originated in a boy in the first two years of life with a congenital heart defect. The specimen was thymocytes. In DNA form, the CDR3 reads TGTGCCAGCAAGGGGGTGGGACAGGGGTCTGACAATGAGCAGTTCTTC. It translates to CASKGVGQGSDNEQFF.